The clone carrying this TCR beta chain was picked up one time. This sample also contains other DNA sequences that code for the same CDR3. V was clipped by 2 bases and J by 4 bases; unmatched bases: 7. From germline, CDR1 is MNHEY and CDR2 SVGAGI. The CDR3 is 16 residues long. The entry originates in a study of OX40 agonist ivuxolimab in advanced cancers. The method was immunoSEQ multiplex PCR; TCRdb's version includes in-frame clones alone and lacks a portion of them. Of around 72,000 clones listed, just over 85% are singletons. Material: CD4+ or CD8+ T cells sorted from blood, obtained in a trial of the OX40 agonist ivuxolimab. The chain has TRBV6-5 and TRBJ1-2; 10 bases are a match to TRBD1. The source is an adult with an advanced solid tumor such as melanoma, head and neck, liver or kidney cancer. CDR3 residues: CASSYTRTGGGYGYTF. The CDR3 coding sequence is TGTGCCAGCAGTTACACCCGGACAGGGGGTGGCTATGGCTACACCTTC.